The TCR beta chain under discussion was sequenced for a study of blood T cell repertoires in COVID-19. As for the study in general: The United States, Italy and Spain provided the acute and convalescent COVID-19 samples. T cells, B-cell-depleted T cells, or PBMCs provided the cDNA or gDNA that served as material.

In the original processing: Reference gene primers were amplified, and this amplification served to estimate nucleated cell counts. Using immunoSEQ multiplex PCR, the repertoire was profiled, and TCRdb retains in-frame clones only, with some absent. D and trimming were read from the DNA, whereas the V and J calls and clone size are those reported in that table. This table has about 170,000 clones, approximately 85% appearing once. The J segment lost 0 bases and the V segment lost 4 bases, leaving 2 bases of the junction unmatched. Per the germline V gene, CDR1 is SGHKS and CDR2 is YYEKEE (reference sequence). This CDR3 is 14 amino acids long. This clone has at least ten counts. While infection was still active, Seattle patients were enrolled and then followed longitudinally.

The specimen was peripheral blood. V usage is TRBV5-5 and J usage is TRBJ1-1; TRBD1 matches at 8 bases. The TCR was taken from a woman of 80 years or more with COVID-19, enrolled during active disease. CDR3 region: CASSGTGLNTEAFF. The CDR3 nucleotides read TGTGCCAGCAGCGGGACAGGATTGAACACTGAAGCTTTCTTT.